The present TCR beta chain was sequenced within a study of CD8+CD57+ T cells in acquired aplastic anemia (dated by TCRdb to the late 2010s). With regard to the full study: DNA extracted from sorted CD4+ and CD8+ cells had a mean of approximately 3.5 ug, with a range of roughly 0.18 to 27.4 ug. A CD8+CD57+ expansion meant a frequency higher than the mean frequency seen in healthy subjects. Here is what the overall study found, with its caveats: Twenty-nine CD8+ CDR3 sequences were found in both patients and controls but appeared to be highly expressed in patients and within the immunodominant clones of the patients. Patients and healthy controls showed no significant difference in CD8+ Simpson's diversity (P=0.060).

This clonotype was recorded at least ten times. No antigen is known for it. Within one base of it there is no much larger clone, and no base qualities were kept. The patients picked for sequencing were ones in whom flow cytometry had shown an expansion of CD8+CD57+ cells. Every patient had severe acquired aplastic anemia, diagnosed using the International Study of Aplastic Anemia and Agranulocytosis and Camitta criteria. No patient had received any therapy when blood was sampled. In this study, sorted CD4+ and CD8+ T cells from the blood of healthy subjects and of severe aplastic anemia patients had their TCR repertoires deep-sequenced. In the USA, patient enrollment took place under clinicaltrials.gov protocols 00001620, 01623167, 00001397, 00071045, 00081523 and 00961064. Ficoll-Paque density gradient centrifugation was used to isolate peripheral blood mononuclear cells. CD4+ and CD8+ T cells were sorted by FACS or magnetic beads before DNA extraction.

Genomic DNA was used as template for profiling of TCR beta VDJ combinations and CDR3 sequences. TCR repertoire sequencing was run on an Illumina HiSeq 2000. The published analysis was carried out like this. TRBV/TRBJ rearrangement plots, CDR3 size and DJ length profiles, and Simpson's diversity index were used to assess repertoires. The immunodominant clone was defined as the most abundant DNA sequence in deep sequencing data. CDR3 amino acid sequences were checked for sharing between subjects and were compared against published repertoires and the VDJdb database. TCRdb took the public reads, trimmed them with fastp at Q25, ran MiXCR for clone calling and kept in-frame beta chains. Each CDR3 protein appears once, grouped with its most common genes and DNA. TCRdb, not the original authors, processed these V and J calls. This sample gives approximately 130,000 distinct CDR3 sequences in total; 55% to 70% of them show up just once. The leading ten clones occupy roughly 32% of the sample.

This TCR came from a human donor with aplastic anemia. Sequencing was carried out using sorted CD4+, CD8+, or CD8+CD57+ T cells (not recorded which) from PBMCs.

The DNA sequence reads TGTGCCATCAGTGAGTCCGAGGTGCTTGAGGCAATAGCGGGAGAGGATACGCAGTATTTT. Protein translation: CAISESEVLEAIAGEDTQYF. The sequence joins TRBV10-3 to TRBJ2-3, and 9 junction bases match TRBD2. Ends trimmed: V by 0 bases, J by 6 bases; bases unmatched to a gene: 19. Including the terminal cysteine and phenylalanine, the CDR3 comprises 20 residues. Only the CDR3 region is kept as DNA, spanning 60 bases read in frame from base 1. The CDR1 and CDR2 encoded by the germline V gene are ENHRY and SYGVKD.